The source of this T cell receptor beta chain is a study of T-cell reconstitution after alpha-beta-depleted transplantation in children. Per the germline V gene, CDR1 is SNHLY and CDR2 is FYNNEI. V gave up 7 bases and J gave up 4 bases, with 13 bases separating them. The CDR3 has 14 amino acids. Library preparation (for TCRbeta) was performed with unique molecular identifiers. TCRdb redid the calling of the PCR reads with MiXCR, one entry per CDR3 protein. Of hundreds of thousands of distinct CDR3 sequences listed, more than 9% are singletons. The rearrangement uses TRBV2 and TRBJ2-2; weak D call: TRBD2 (5 bases). Sequenced material: PBMCs from the stem cell graft donor, taken from the stem cell graft. This clonotype was sampled from a human donor who donated a stem cell graft to a child with acute myeloid leukemia. The CDR3 loop reads CASKIGGTTGELFF. Written as DNA, the CDR3 is TGTGCCAGCAAGATCGGAGGAACCACCGGGGAGCTGTTTTTT.